Following are 29 T cell receptor beta chains from one sample sequenced in a study of identical twins. One entry per CDR3 protein results from TCRdb running MiXCR on the 5' RACE reads. This sample yields 1.5 million to 2 million distinct CDR3 sequences, of which about 32% are seen a single time; around 0.3% belongs to the top ten. The sequencing input was cord blood. These receptors all stem from a newborn girl in good health.

This chain connects TRBV21-1 to TRBJ1-1. TRBV21-1 is marked as a pseudogene. The CDR3 contains 10 residues. CDR3 amino acids: CASSKSQAFF. The CDR3 bases are TGTGCCAGCAGCAAATCCCAAGCTTTCTTT.

The chain combines TRBV27 with TRBJ2-7; D tentatively reads TRBD1 or TRBD2 (5 bases each). Trimming stripped 8 bases from V and 4 bases from J, with 30 bases between. There are 18 residues in the CDR3. The germline V gene has CDR1 MNHEY and CDR2 SMNVEV (reference sequence). CDR3 residues: CASPGLPQGPLPLYEQYF. The CDR3 coding sequence is TGTGCCAGCCCTGGACTTCCGCAGGGACCTCTACCCCTGTACGAGCAGTACTTC.

The V gene is TRBV5-1, the J gene TRBJ1-1, with D perhaps TRBD1 (5 bases). CDR1 and CDR2 from the germline V gene are SGHRS and YFSETQ. The V end lost 1 base, the J end lost 4 bases, and 14 bases lay between the germline ends. CDR3 length equals 15 residues. CDR3 residues: CASSLNTQGGTEAFF. As DNA, the CDR3 is TGCGCCAGCAGCTTGAATACCCAGGGTGGCACTGAAGCTTTCTTT.

This clonotype was observed a handful of times. This sequence joins TRBV7-6 and TRBJ2-7; 8 positions agree with TRBD2. V lost 5 bases, J lost 4 bases, and 16 bases stayed unmatched. Per germline, CDR1 SGHVS and CDR2 FNYEAQ. The CDR3 runs 17 residues. In DNA, the CDR3 is TGTGCCAGCAGCCCCGGGACTAGTCAGACCGCAATTTACGAGCAGTACTTC. Encoded protein: CASSPGTSQTAIYEQYF.

This clonotype was recorded a few times. The genes are TRBV28 and TRBJ2-5, with a weak D call TRBD2 (6 bases). With 5 bases removed from V and 5 bases from J, the gap between germline ends came to 18 bases. The CDR3 runs to 15 residues. Germline values: CDR1 MDHEN, CDR2 SYDVKM. The CDR3 loop is CASSKIPRGRETQYF. CDR3 bases: TGTGCCAGCAGTAAGATACCGCGAGGGAGGGAGACCCAGTACTTC.

In its sample, this clonotype was seen a few times. This CDR3 reads CASSPTGGEGETQYF. The DNA for the CDR3 is TGTGCCAGCAGCCCGACAGGGGGCGAGGGCGAGACCCAGTACTTC. The chain uses TRBV4-2 and TRBJ2-5; 10 bases align to TRBD1. CDR1 is LGHNA and CDR2 is YNFKEQ in the germline V gene. With V trimmed by 4 bases and J by 5 bases, 7 bases remained unmatched. CDR3 length equals 15 residues.

In its sample, this clonotype was seen many times. CDR3 coding DNA: TGTGCCAGCAGTTTAAGGGTCAAGCAGTTCTTC. This gives the protein CASSLRVKQFF. The rearrangement uses TRBV12-3 or TRBV12-4 and TRBJ2-1, with D unclear. V gave up 2 bases and J gave up 11 bases, with 7 bases separating them. The CDR3 is made up of 11 amino acids.

V usage is TRBV9 and J usage is TRBJ2-5; D remains unclear. V was clipped by 0 bases and J by 4 bases, with 7 bases between them. The V gene's germline CDR1 is SGDLS and CDR2 YYNGEE. The CDR3 runs to 13 residues. The CDR3 sequence is CASSVGWAETQYF. Written as DNA, the CDR3 is TGTGCCAGCAGCGTAGGGTGGGCAGAGACCCAGTACTTC.

This clonotype was counted a few times. The V gene is TRBV7-9, the J gene TRBJ2-3; D might be TRBD2 (5 bases). The germline V gene has CDR1 SEHNR and CDR2 FQNEAQ (reference sequence). The CDR3 totals 18 residues. The V and J ends lost 0 bases and 0 bases respectively, with 16 bases between them. In DNA, the CDR3 is TGTGCCAGCAGCTTAGCGACAATGAGGGAAACCAGCACAGATACGCAGTATTTT. The encoded protein is CASSLATMRETSTDTQYF.

In its sample, this clonotype was seen a few times. The chain carries TRBV27 and TRBJ1-4; D is perhaps TRBD1 (5 bases). Germline V gives CDR1 MNHEY, CDR2 SMNVEV (reference sequence). The CDR3 has 15 amino acids. V was shortened by 2 bases and J by 7 bases, with 14 bases between the two germline ends. Here the CDR3 reads CASSLTGAQGEKLFF. The CDR3 nucleotides read TGTGCCAGCAGTTTAACCGGGGCGCAGGGTGAAAAACTGTTTTTT.

Points on this clonotype: This may be a read error, as it is one base from a much larger clone. The chain is built from TRBV5-1 and TRBJ2-1, with 7 bases matching TRBD2. The J call could be wrong; TRBJ2-7 is a better fit for the DNA end. Germline CDR1 SGHRS, CDR2 YFSETQ. This CDR3 has 14 residues. The CDR3 nucleotides read TGCGCCAGCGCGGGGGACTCCTCCTACAATGAGCAGTACTTC. Protein sequence: CASAGDSSYNEQYF.

Only a few counts were recorded for this clonotype. The DNA for the CDR3 is TGTGCCAGCAGCAGGGGGCGCAACCCTGGGAGTACGCAGTATTTT. This gives the protein CASSRGRNPGSTQYF. This chain uses TRBV6-1 with TRBJ2-3, with 8 bases matching TRBD1. Germline CDR1 and CDR2: MNHNS and SASEGT. V lost 6 bases and J lost 8; bases outside the gene matches: 13. The CDR3 extends over 15 amino acids.

The chain carries TRBV7-9 and TRBJ2-1; tentatively, D is TRBD1 or TRBD2 (5 bases each). The DNA end lines up better with TRBJ2-7; the J call may be wrong. Germline assignment: CDR1 SEHNR and CDR2 FQNEAQ (reference sequence). The CDR3 covers 18 residues. This CDR3 is CASTLTGGLAVSYNEQYF. CDR3 in DNA: TGTGCCAGCACCCTCACAGGAGGCCTGGCAGTATCCTACAATGAGCAGTACTTC.

This clonotype was picked up many times. The chain is built from TRBV12-3 or TRBV12-4 and TRBJ2-1, with 10 bases that match TRBD1. V dropped 3 bases and J dropped 4; count of bases not matched to a gene: 3. This CDR3 comprises 15 residues. The CDR3 region is CASSFDRGLYNEQFF. In DNA form, the CDR3 reads TGTGCCAGCAGTTTCGACAGGGGGCTATACAATGAGCAGTTCTTC.

For this clonotype: A read error may account for a junction end that differs from germline. The chain combines TRBV28 with TRBJ2-7, with 9 bases lining up with TRBD2. The CDR3 is made up of 16 amino acids. Germline values: CDR1 MDHEN, CDR2 SYDVKM. CDR3 region: CVSSTGLAFSSYEQYF. CDR3 DNA: TGTGTCAGCAGTACGGGACTAGCTTTTAGCTCCTACGAGCAGTACTTC.

The V call is TRBV25-1, the J call TRBJ1-6; TRBD1 might be the D (5 bases). Germline V gene data show CDR1 as MGHDK and CDR2 as SYGVNS. This CDR3 has 15 amino acids. The V gene lost 1 base and the J gene lost 6 bases, with 10 bases spanning the gap. In DNA, the CDR3 is TGTGCCAGCAGTGAATCTGGGGGGACTAATTCACCCCTCCACTTT. Amino acids: CASSESGGTNSPLHF.

The chain has TRBV15 and TRBJ2-1; possibly TRBD2 for D (6 bases). The CDR3 has 15 residues. CDR1 is LNHNV and CDR2 is YYDKDF in the germline V gene (reference sequence). V was cut by 1 base and J by 6 bases, with 13 bases left in between. CDR3 nucleotide sequence: TGTGCCACCAGCAGAGGACGGGACTTCCGCAATGAGCAGTTCTTC. Its translation is CATSRGRDFRNEQFF.

The chain combines TRBV5-5 with TRBJ2-5; D is possibly TRBD1 (5 bases). The CDR3 extends over 13 amino acids. Trimming cost V 4 bases and J 11 bases, with 18 bases left between them. Germline-derived CDR1 and CDR2 are SGHKS and YYEKEE (reference sequence). CDR3 protein: CASSISRVGEQYF. The CDR3 region has the DNA TGTGCCAGCAGCATCTCCAGGGTTGGTGAGCAGTACTTC.

The CDR3 nucleotides read TGCAGTGCTAGAGGGGAGGAGCTCTATGGCTACACCTTC. This translates into CSARGEELYGYTF. This chain joins TRBV20-1 and TRBJ1-2; D is uncertain. The V end lost 1 base, the J end lost 4 bases, and 10 bases lay between the germline ends. The CDR3 has 13 residues. Germline-derived CDR1 and CDR2 are DFQATT and SNEGSKA (reference sequence).

DNA of the CDR3: TGCAGTGCTAGCCGGACTAGGGGGGGTTCCGAGACCCAGTACTTC. It is translated as CSASRTRGGSETQYF. This rearrangement joins TRBV20-1 to TRBJ2-5; D might be TRBD2 (7 bases). CDR1 is DFQATT and CDR2 is SNEGSKA in the germline V gene (reference sequence). This CDR3 contains 15 residues. V gave up 3 bases and J gave up 5 bases, with 19 bases separating them.

In its sample, this clonotype was seen a few times. This sequence joins TRBV20-1 and TRBJ2-1, with 13 bases identical to TRBD2. Germline loops: CDR1 DFQATT, CDR2 SNEGSKA (reference sequence). The CDR3 contains 14 residues. Unmatched junction bases numbered 6, after V lost 4 bases and J lost 9 bases. CDR3 nucleotide sequence: TGCAGTGCTAAACTAGCGGGGGGGCGATTTGAGCAGTTCTTC. Amino acid sequence: CSAKLAGGRFEQFF.

The chain is built from TRBV2 and TRBJ2-1, with 7 bases fitting TRBD1. Germline V CDR1 and CDR2: SNHLY, FYNNEI. The CDR3 is made up of 15 amino acids. The J segment lost 1 base and the V segment lost 5 bases, leaving 5 bases of the junction unmatched. The chain's CDR3 is CASSYRGYSYNEQFF. For the CDR3, the DNA is TGTGCCAGCAGTTACAGGGGCTATTCCTACAATGAGCAGTTCTTC.

This clonotype has a handful of counts. This chain links TRBV20-1 with TRBJ1-6; perhaps TRBD1 as D (5 bases). Between the trimmed V and J ends, which lost 2 bases and 7 bases, there was a span of 15 bases. The CDR3 consists of 15 residues. Germline CDR1 DFQATT, CDR2 SNEGSKA (reference sequence). The CDR3 sequence: CSARSRAGNNSPLHF. DNA of the CDR3: TGCAGTGCTAGAAGCCGGGCAGGGAACAATTCACCCCTCCACTTT.

The chain carries TRBV4-1 and TRBJ2-7; D call uncertain. CDR3 length: 14 residues. The germline V and J ends were trimmed by 1 base and 1 base, with 8 bases remaining between them. The germline gives CDR1 MGHRA, CDR2 YSYEKL. CDR3 sequence: CASSQVVQSYEQYF. The CDR3 DNA reads as TGCGCCAGCAGCCAAGTAGTGCAGTCCTACGAGCAGTACTTC.

The chain employs TRBV20-1 and TRBJ1-5; the D gene is possibly TRBD1 (5 bases). The CDR3 runs 18 residues. From germline, CDR1 is DFQATT and CDR2 SNEGSKA (reference sequence). V dropped 6 bases and J dropped 2 bases, with 26 bases sitting between them. CDR3 loop: CSAPGEPTTHPGNQPQHF. The CDR3 DNA reads TGCAGTGCCCCGGGGGAACCGACCACTCACCCGGGCAATCAGCCCCAGCATTTT.

The chain links TRBV21-1 to TRBJ2-1; the D call in the table, TRBD1, was not verified against the DNA. TRBV21-1 counts as a pseudogene. The CDR3 length is 14 residues. The CDR3 sequence: CASSHTQGGNEQFF. The CDR3 DNA follows: TGTGCCAGCAGCCATACACAGGGGGGGAATGAGCAGTTCTTC.

About this clonotype itself: Given a much more abundant clone one base away, this may be a read error. The CDR3 sequence is CASSVPSGSSYNEQYF. Written as DNA, the CDR3 is TGTGCCAGCAGCGTGCCCAGCGGGAGCTCCTACAATGAGCAGTACTTC. The chain carries TRBV9 and TRBJ2-1; 8 nucleotides align to TRBD2. The J call is doubtful: the DNA matches TRBJ2-7 better. From germline, CDR1 is SGDLS and CDR2 YYNGEE. This CDR3 is 16 amino acids long.

The chain is built from TRBV7-2 and TRBJ2-7; 7 nucleotides match TRBD1. The V and J ends lost 1 base and 3 bases, in that order; junction bases with no gene match: 18. This CDR3 has 19 amino acids. Germline V CDR1 and CDR2: SGHTA, FQGNSA. The CDR3 coding sequence is TGTGCCAGCAGCTTAGTTAGTGCCCACAGGGGAACACTACACTACGAGCAGTACTTC. Amino acids: CASSLVSAHRGTLHYEQYF.

The rearrangement joins TRBV20-1 to TRBJ2-1, with 8 bases fitting TRBD1. Per the germline V gene, CDR1 is DFQATT and CDR2 is SNEGSKA (reference sequence). V shed 0 bases, J shed 4 bases, and the junction held 8 bases outside the gene matches. The CDR3 consists of 16 residues. Here the CDR3 DNA reads TGCAGTGCTAGAGATGGGGGGCAGGGGGCGTACAATGAGCAGTTCTTC. Protein product: CSARDGGQGAYNEQFF.